This is a list of T cell receptor beta chains from one sample in a study of shared clonotypes between healthy human individuals. Sequenced by immunoSEQ multiplex PCR; TCRdb stores in-frame clones only, minus some. The sample records roughly 2 million clones, approximately 95% being singletons. Sequenced sample: naive CD4+ T cells sorted from blood. Source of these receptors: a man aged 18 to 30 in good health. Each CDR3 is given with its conserved first and last residue. D genes are given only for firm matches. Clone size is shown for a subset of rows, as once, few, many or a class of expanded clone.

v_gene: TRBV2
d_gene: TRBD1
j_gene: TRBJ2-7
abundance: NA
CDR3nt: TGTGCCAGCAGTGGGACCCGGACAGGAAAAAACGAGCAGTACTTC
CDR3aa: CASSGTRTGKNEQYF

v_gene: TRBV10-1
d_gene: TRBD2
j_gene: TRBJ2-2
abundance: NA
CDR3nt: TGCGCCAGCAGTGAGTTCCAGCGGGGGGACACCGGGGAGCTGTTTTTT
CDR3aa: CASSEFQRGDTGELFF

v_gene: TRBV5-4
d_gene: TRBD1
j_gene: TRBJ1-2
abundance: once
CDR3nt: TGTGCCAGCAGCTTGGTGACAGGGGTTGGTGGCTACACCTTC
CDR3aa: CASSLVTGVGGYTF

v_gene: TRBV9
d_gene: NA
j_gene: TRBJ1-4
abundance: NA
CDR3nt: TGTGCCAGCAGCGAGGGGAGACTGATTAATGAAAAACTGTTTTTT
CDR3aa: CASSEGRLINEKLFF

v_gene: TRBV19
d_gene: TRBD2
j_gene: TRBJ2-1
abundance: NA
CDR3nt: TGTGCCAGTAGTCTAGCGGGAGCAGCTACACACAATGAGCAGTTCTTC
CDR3aa: CASSLAGAATHNEQFF

v_gene: TRBV5-6
d_gene: NA
j_gene: TRBJ1-4
abundance: NA
CDR3nt: TGTGCCAGCATCGAAACAGGAGGAGCAACTAATGAAAAACTGTTTTTT
CDR3aa: CASIETGGATNEKLFF

v_gene: TRBV29-1
d_gene: NA
j_gene: TRBJ1-4
abundance: NA
CDR3nt: TGCAGCGTTCGGACAGCCTCTAATGAAAAACTGTTTTTT
CDR3aa: CSVRTASNEKLFF

v_gene: TRBV2
d_gene: TRBD2
j_gene: TRBJ2-1
abundance: NA
CDR3nt: TGTGCCAGCAGTGTGGGCGGGAGGGATTACAATGAGCAGTTCTTC
CDR3aa: CASSVGGRDYNEQFF

v_gene: TRBV28
d_gene: TRBD1
j_gene: TRBJ2-3
abundance: NA
CDR3nt: TGTGCCAGCAGTTCAGCAGGGGGTCTTGCAGATACGCAGTATTTT
CDR3aa: CASSSAGGLADTQYF

v_gene: TRBV2
d_gene: TRBD1
j_gene: TRBJ1-1
abundance: NA
CDR3nt: TGTGCCAGCAGTAGGACAGGAGGGAACACTGAAGCTTTCTTT
CDR3aa: CASSRTGGNTEAFF

v_gene: TRBV10-3
d_gene: TRBD2
j_gene: TRBJ2-7
abundance: NA
CDR3nt: TGTGCCATCAGTGATGGCGGGAGTCGCGAGCAGTACTTC
CDR3aa: CAISDGGSREQYF

v_gene: TRBV7-9
d_gene: NA
j_gene: TRBJ1-6
abundance: NA
CDR3nt: TGTGCCAGCAGCGACACGGGAAAAGTAGATAACTCCTATAATTCACCCCTCCACTTT
CDR3aa: CASSDTGKVDNSYNSPLHF

v_gene: TRBV19
d_gene: NA
j_gene: TRBJ1-1
abundance: NA
CDR3nt: TGTGCCAGTAGTATAGCCGCAGGGTTGAACACTGAAGCTTTCTTT
CDR3aa: CASSIAAGLNTEAFF

v_gene: TRBV5-1
d_gene: NA
j_gene: TRBJ2-7
abundance: NA
CDR3nt: TGCGCCAGCAGCTGGAGGAGCTCCTACGAGCAGTACTTC
CDR3aa: CASSWRSSYEQYF

v_gene: TRBV9
d_gene: NA
j_gene: TRBJ2-2
abundance: NA
CDR3nt: TGTGCCAGCAGCGGGAGCGCCGGGACTCCCTCCAGCGGGGAGCTGTTTTTT
CDR3aa: CASSGSAGTPSSGELFF

v_gene: TRBV2
d_gene: NA
j_gene: TRBJ2-3
abundance: NA
CDR3nt: TGTGCCAGCAGTGAACAAGGAGGGGGTACAGATACGCAGTATTTT
CDR3aa: CASSEQGGGTDTQYF

v_gene: TRBV5-1
d_gene: NA
j_gene: TRBJ2-2
abundance: NA
CDR3nt: TGCGCCAGCACTTTTCAAGGGGGGAACACCGGGGAGCTGTTTTTT
CDR3aa: CASTFQGGNTGELFF

v_gene: TRBV7-3
d_gene: NA
j_gene: TRBJ2-1
abundance: NA
CDR3nt: TGTGCCAGCAGCTCCGGGACTCTCAATGAGCAGTTCTTC
CDR3aa: CASSSGTLNEQFF

v_gene: TRBV27
d_gene: TRBD1
j_gene: TRBJ1-5
abundance: NA
CDR3nt: TGTGCCAGCAGTTTACAGGAGATACAGGGGCCGGCCCCTAGCAATCAGCCCCAGCATTTT
CDR3aa: CASSLQEIQGPAPSNQPQHF

v_gene: TRBV29-1
d_gene: TRBD1
j_gene: TRBJ2-7
abundance: NA
CDR3nt: TGCAGCGTTGCGACCGGGACAGGTTTCTACGAGCAGTACTTC
CDR3aa: CSVATGTGFYEQYF

v_gene: TRBV5-1
d_gene: TRBD1
j_gene: TRBJ2-7
abundance: NA
CDR3nt: TGCGCCAGCAGCTTGGAAGGACAGGGTGGCGGAGAGCAGTACTTC
CDR3aa: CASSLEGQGGGEQYF

v_gene: TRBV11-2
d_gene: NA
j_gene: TRBJ1-2
abundance: NA
CDR3nt: TGTGCCAGCAGCCCGGGGAAGAACTATGGCTACACCTTC
CDR3aa: CASSPGKNYGYTF

v_gene: TRBV9
d_gene: NA
j_gene: TRBJ1-5
abundance: NA
CDR3nt: TGTGCCAGCAGCTCATATCAGCCCCAGCATTTT
CDR3aa: CASSSYQPQHF

v_gene: TRBV30
d_gene: NA
j_gene: TRBJ1-5
abundance: NA
CDR3nt: TGTGCCTGGAGTGGGGGGACGGTCAATCAGCCCCAGCATTTT
CDR3aa: CAWSGGTVNQPQHF

v_gene: TRBV5-4
d_gene: TRBD1
j_gene: TRBJ1-2
abundance: NA
CDR3nt: TGTGCCAGCAGCTTGGCCGGGACAGTTAATGGCTACACCTTC
CDR3aa: CASSLAGTVNGYTF

v_gene: TRBV29-1
d_gene: TRBD1
j_gene: TRBJ2-5
abundance: NA
CDR3nt: TGCAGTTCCCGACAGGGGGCGGCGGAGACCCAGTACTTC
CDR3aa: CSSRQGAAETQYF

v_gene: TRBV23-1
d_gene: NA
j_gene: TRBJ2-2
abundance: NA
CDR3nt: TGCGCCAGCAGTCAAATCGGCCTACTAGGGACCACCGGGGAGCTGTTTTTT
CDR3aa: CASSQIGLLGTTGELFF

v_gene: TRBV6-5
d_gene: TRBD2
j_gene: TRBJ2-7
abundance: NA
CDR3nt: TGTGCCAGCCCTACGGGGGGTCACGAGCAGTACTTC
CDR3aa: CASPTGGHEQYF

v_gene: TRBV27
d_gene: NA
j_gene: TRBJ2-5
abundance: NA
CDR3nt: TGTGCCAGCAGCCAGGACGTGCGCGATGGAGAGACCCAGTACTTC
CDR3aa: CASSQDVRDGETQYF

v_gene: TRBV11-2
d_gene: NA
j_gene: TRBJ2-7
abundance: once
CDR3nt: TGTGCCAGCAGCGACTACGAGCAGTACTTC
CDR3aa: CASSDYEQYF

v_gene: TRBV6-1
d_gene: NA
j_gene: TRBJ2-2
abundance: NA
CDR3nt: TGTGCCAGCAGGAGGACACCTTCTAACACCGGGGAGCTGTTTTTT
CDR3aa: CASRRTPSNTGELFF

v_gene: TRBV2
d_gene: TRBD1
j_gene: TRBJ1-2
abundance: once
CDR3nt: TGTGCCAGCAGCCTACCAACCCAGGGGGCGGACTATGGCTACACCTTC
CDR3aa: CASSLPTQGADYGYTF

v_gene: TRBV10-1
d_gene: NA
j_gene: TRBJ2-7
abundance: NA
CDR3nt: TGCGCCAGCAGTGAAGACTCCTACTACGAGCAGTACTTC
CDR3aa: CASSEDSYYEQYF

v_gene: TRBV28
d_gene: NA
j_gene: TRBJ1-3
abundance: NA
CDR3nt: TGTGCCAGCAGCCTAGAGGGACGTTTTTCTGGAAACACCATATATTTT
CDR3aa: CASSLEGRFSGNTIYF

v_gene: TRBV6-6
d_gene: NA
j_gene: TRBJ2-1
abundance: NA
CDR3nt: TGTGCCAGCAGGAACGGGCCTAGCTCCTACAATGAGCAGTTCTTC
CDR3aa: CASRNGPSSYNEQFF

v_gene: TRBV4-1
d_gene: NA
j_gene: TRBJ1-4
abundance: NA
CDR3nt: TGCGCCAGCATAACATCCGGGACTTCTAATGAAAAACTGTTTTTT
CDR3aa: CASITSGTSNEKLFF

v_gene: TRBV9
d_gene: TRBD2
j_gene: TRBJ2-7
abundance: NA
CDR3nt: TGTGCCAGCAGCGTACTCCCCATGCCGGGAGGTTCCGAGCAGTACTTC
CDR3aa: CASSVLPMPGGSEQYF